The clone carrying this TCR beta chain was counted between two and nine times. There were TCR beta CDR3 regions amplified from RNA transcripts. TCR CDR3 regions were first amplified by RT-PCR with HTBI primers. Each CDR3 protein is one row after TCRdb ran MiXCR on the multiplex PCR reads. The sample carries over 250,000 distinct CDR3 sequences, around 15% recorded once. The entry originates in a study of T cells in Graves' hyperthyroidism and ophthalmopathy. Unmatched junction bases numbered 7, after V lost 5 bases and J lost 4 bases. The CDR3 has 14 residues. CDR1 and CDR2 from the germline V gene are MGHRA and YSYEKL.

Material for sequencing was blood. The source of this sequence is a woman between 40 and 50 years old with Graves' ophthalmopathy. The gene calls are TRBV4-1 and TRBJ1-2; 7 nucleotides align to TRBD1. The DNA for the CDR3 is TGCGCCAGCAGCTACCAGGGGGGGAGCTATGGCTACACCTTC. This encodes CASSYQGGSYGYTF.